A single sample is the source of the 32 T cell receptor beta chains below, sequenced in a study of CD8 T cells in Susac syndrome. With random hexamers, about 0.45 to 1 ug RNA was reverse transcribed. TCRdb independently ran MiXCR on the immunoSEQ multiplex PCR reads; one entry per CDR3 protein. This repertoire shows a few hundred thousand distinct CDR3 sequences, approximately 85% found once; its top ten account for approximately 0.11%. Sequenced sample: CD8+ T cells from PBMCs. The receptors here all came from a human donor with multiple sclerosis.

V and J are TRBV7-9 and TRBJ2-1; D may be TRBD1 (6 bases). Germline V lookup: CDR1 SEHNR, CDR2 FQNEAQ (reference sequence). The CDR3 is made up of 15 amino acids. V lost 5 bases and J 2 bases, leaving 13 bases between the germline ends. This chain's CDR3 is CASSSTGSPYNEQFF. The CDR3 DNA reads TGTGCCAGCAGCAGTACAGGGAGCCCCTACAATGAGCAGTTCTTC.

The rearrangement links TRBV7-8 to TRBJ2-1; the D is unclear. Per the germline V gene, CDR1 is SGHVS and CDR2 is FQNEAQ. V gave up 1 base and J gave up 3 bases, with 10 bases separating them. The CDR3 has 15 amino acids. CDR3 amino acids: CASSLGRTSYNEQFF. The CDR3 coding sequence is TGTGCCAGCAGCTTAGGCAGGACGAGCTACAATGAGCAGTTCTTC.

This sequence joins TRBV7-6 and TRBJ2-3; 10 bases map to TRBD2. J was trimmed by 4 bases and V by 1 base; bases with no gene match: 5. The CDR3 has 16 residues. Germline CDR1 reads SGHVS; CDR2 reads FNYEAQ. CDR3: CASSLVGTSEADTQYF. CDR3 in DNA: TGTGCCAGCAGCTTAGTCGGGACTAGCGAAGCAGATACGCAGTATTTT.

V is TRBV27 and J is TRBJ1-1, with 7 bases matching TRBD1. Per the germline V gene, CDR1 is MNHEY and CDR2 is SMNVEV (reference sequence). V lost 10 bases to trimming and J lost 1 base; unmatched junction nucleotides: 6. This CDR3 comprises 13 residues. The CDR3 is CATATGKNTEAFF. The CDR3 DNA reads as TGTGCCACCGCGACAGGGAAGAACACTGAAGCTTTCTTT.

This clonotype was observed a single time. This chain connects TRBV4-1 to TRBJ2-3, with TRBD1 matching over 7 bases. J gave up 4 bases and V 2 bases, and 3 bases lay outside the gene matches. Germline CDR1 and CDR2: MGHRA and YSYEKL. This CDR3 contains 14 residues. In DNA form, the CDR3 reads TGCGCCAGCAGCCAAAACACAGGGGCAGATACGCAGTATTTT. This gives the protein CASSQNTGADTQYF.

The V gene is TRBV27, the J gene TRBJ1-5; D is perhaps TRBD1 (6 bases). This CDR3 region has 14 residues. CDR1 is MNHEY, CDR2 SMNVEV, per germline (reference sequence). The germline V and J ends were trimmed by 3 bases and 2 bases, with 8 bases remaining between them. CDR3 nucleotides: TGTGCCAGCAGTTTTCGACAGGGCAATCAGCCCCAGCATTTT. Its protein is CASSFRQGNQPQHF.

This clonotype came up a few times. The chain recombines TRBV6-5 with TRBJ2-3; 8 bases are shared with TRBD1. The CDR3 contains 15 residues. The J segment lost 4 bases and the V segment lost 2 bases, leaving 5 bases of the junction unmatched. Germline V lookup: CDR1 MNHEY, CDR2 SVGAGI. For the CDR3, the DNA is TGTGCCAGCAGTTACGGGTCAGGGGGCGCAGATACGCAGTATTTT. Translated: CASSYGSGGADTQYF.

CDR3 coding DNA: TGTGCCAGCAGGACACAGCGCAATGAGCAGTTCTTC. Translation gives CASRTQRNEQFF. V gene TRBV27 combines with J gene TRBJ2-1; no reliable D call. The CDR3 has 12 residues. V lost 6 bases and J 6 bases, leaving 9 bases between the germline ends. CDR1 MNHEY and CDR2 SMNVEV come from the germline V gene (reference sequence).

The gene calls are TRBV6-1 and TRBJ2-1; D ambiguous. V was trimmed by 5 bases and J by 0 bases, leaving 14 bases between them. CDR3 length equals 16 residues. Germline CDR1 is MNHNS and CDR2 is SASEGT. CDR3 DNA: TGTGCCAGCAGTCCTTCGGTGGGCACCTCCTACAATGAGCAGTTCTTC. Its translation is CASSPSVGTSYNEQFF.

The rearrangement links TRBV29-1 to TRBJ2-2; 7 nucleotides line up with TRBD1. V was pared by 7 bases and J by 5 bases, with 10 bases of the junction left unmatched. The CDR3 is 14 residues long. The germline CDR1 and CDR2 sequences are SQVTM and ANQGSEA. The CDR3 protein is CSAEGARRTGELFF. The CDR3 DNA reads as TGCAGCGCCGAGGGGGCGCGAAGGACCGGGGAGCTGTTTTTT.

The chain joins TRBV7-9 to TRBJ1-1, with TRBD1 as a possible D gene (5 bases). CDR1 and CDR2 (germline): SEHNR, FQNEAQ (reference sequence). V was trimmed by 2 bases and J by 10 bases, leaving 11 bases between them. CDR3 length: 12 amino acids. The CDR3 spells CASSLSGRGAFF. CDR3 nucleotides: TGTGCCAGCAGCTTATCAGGGCGCGGAGCTTTCTTT. The whole variable domain, filled in from reference TRBV7-9 and TRBJ1-1, reads DTGVSQNPRHKITKRGQNVTFRCDPISEHNRLYWYRQTLGQGPEFLTYFQNEAQLEKSRLLSDRFSAERPKGSFSTLEIQRTEQGDSAMYLCASSLSGRGAFFGQGTRLTVV.

J is TRBJ1-2 and V is TRBV27, with D hard to call. The V gene lost 5 bases and the J gene lost 8 bases, with 18 bases spanning the gap. This CDR3 region has 14 residues. CDR1 is MNHEY and CDR2 is SMNVEV in the germline V gene (reference sequence). CDR3 sequence: CASSHTAGAVGYTF. The CDR3, as DNA: TGTGCCAGCAGTCATACGGCAGGTGCCGTAGGCTACACCTTC.

In its sample, this clonotype was seen a few times. The rearrangement joins TRBV7-9 to TRBJ2-7, with D tentatively TRBD2 (6 bases). V was trimmed by 5 bases and J by 6 bases, leaving 11 bases between them. This CDR3 has 12 amino acids. Per the germline V gene, CDR1 is SEHNR and CDR2 is FQNEAQ (reference sequence). CDR3 sequence reads: CASSPQGLEQYF. The CDR3 nucleotides read TGTGCCAGCAGCCCCCAGGGACTCGAGCAGTACTTC.

This chain links TRBV28 with TRBJ2-7; D gene ambiguous. The CDR3 length is 14 residues. The ends were cut back, 8 bases at V and 4 bases at J, with 18 bases in the middle. Germline assignment: CDR1 MDHEN and CDR2 SYDVKM. The CDR3 protein is CASGTPGQPYEQYF. The CDR3 DNA sequence: TGTGCCAGCGGAACCCCGGGCCAACCGTACGAGCAGTACTTC.

V usage is TRBV5-1 and J usage is TRBJ2-7, with 7 bases aligning to TRBD2. V lost 4 bases, J lost 7 bases, and 14 bases stayed unmatched. Germline V gene data show CDR1 as SGHRS and CDR2 as YFSETQ. The CDR3 has 15 amino acids. The DNA for the CDR3 is TGCGCCAGCAGCCCTCACGGCGGGAGCGATGGGGAGCAGTACTTC. This translates into CASSPHGGSDGEQYF.

The chain recombines TRBV30 with TRBJ1-6; 8 nucleotides agree with TRBD1. Germline V gene data show CDR1 as GTSNPN and CDR2 as SVGIG (reference sequence). After removal of 4 bases from V and 15 bases from J, the junction contained 14 bases not matched to a gene. CDR3 length equals 14 residues. The CDR3, as DNA: TGTGCCTGGACCCCCGACAGGGGAGCAGTTGACCTCCACTTT. It yields the protein CAWTPDRGAVDLHF.

The chain recombines TRBV24-1 with TRBJ2-1; 9 bases are a match to TRBD2. This CDR3 contains 14 residues. CDR1 and CDR2 (germline): KGHDR, SFDVKD. The V gene end was trimmed by 9 bases and the J gene end by 8 bases; junction bases not matched to a gene: 10. The CDR3 sequence is CATGAGTSFDEQFF. CDR3 coding DNA: TGTGCCACCGGGGCCGGGACTAGCTTCGATGAGCAGTTCTTC.

The rearrangement uses TRBV11-2 and TRBJ2-7; 8 nucleotides align to TRBD1. CDR1 and CDR2 from the germline V gene are SGHAT and FQNNGV. V shed 5 bases, J shed 2 bases, and the junction held 11 bases outside the gene matches. The CDR3 has 16 residues. This CDR3 reads CASSTPGDRPTYEQYF. The CDR3 nucleotides read TGTGCCAGCAGCACCCCAGGGGACAGGCCCACCTACGAGCAGTACTTC. Combining the CDR3 with reference TRBV11-2 and TRBJ2-7 gives the whole variable domain EAGVAQSPRYKIIEKRQSVAFWCNPISGHATLYWYQQILGQGPKLLIQFQNNGVVDDSQLPKDRFSAERLKGVDSTLKIQPAKLEDSAVYLCASSTPGDRPTYEQYFGPGTRLTVT.

The chain has TRBV10-3 and TRBJ2-7, with TRBD2 identical over 11 bases. This CDR3 region has 20 residues. Trimming at V came to 6 bases and at J to 3 bases, leaving 22 bases not matched to a gene. The germline V gene has CDR1 ENHRY and CDR2 SYGVKD. The CDR3: CAIRRMVPGRPGLAVYEQYF. CDR3 sequence (DNA): TGTGCCATCAGGAGGATGGTTCCGGGACGTCCGGGACTAGCGGTCTACGAGCAGTACTTC.

This clonotype occurred once. The chain combines TRBV9 with TRBJ2-3; 9 nucleotides line up with TRBD2. Germline CDR1 and CDR2: SGDLS and YYNGEE. The V and J ends lost 0 bases and 4 bases, in that order; junction bases with no gene match: 3. The CDR3 contains 15 residues. Here the CDR3 DNA reads TGTGCCAGCAGCGTAGGGCGGGAGGGCCCAGATACGCAGTATTTT. This translates into CASSVGREGPDTQYF.

This chain connects TRBV25-1 to TRBJ1-1, with a possible D match to TRBD1 (6 bases). CDR1 and CDR2 (germline): MGHDK, SYGVNS. The CDR3 is 15 residues long. The V and J ends lost 5 bases and 3 bases respectively, with 16 bases between them. As DNA, the CDR3 is TGTGCCAGCAGTACTGAAGAGGGGGGTTACACTGAAGCTTTCTTT. Amino acids: CASSTEEGGYTEAFF. The full variable domain, in which reference TRBV25-1 and TRBJ1-1 provide the parts outside the CDR3, is EADIYQTPRYLVIGTGKKITLECSQTMGHDKMYWYQQDPGMELHLIHYSYGVNSTEKGDLSSESTVSRIRTEHFPLTLESARPSHTSQYLCASSTEEGGYTEAFFGQGTRLTVV.

V gene TRBV5-6 combines with J gene TRBJ1-1; weak D call: TRBD1 (5 bases). CDR3 length: 14 amino acids. The germline V gene encodes CDR1 SGHDT and CDR2 YYEEEE. Trimming removed 5 bases at V and 6 bases at J, with 17 bases between. CDR3 DNA: TGTGCCAGCAGGTCCACTTACAGGTACGCTGAAGCTTTCTTT. Encoded protein: CASRSTYRYAEAFF.

The chain has TRBV12-5 and TRBJ1-1; no clear D. CDR1 and CDR2 (germline): LGHNT, FRNRAP. The CDR3 extends over 12 amino acids. V dropped 3 bases and J dropped 1 base, with 3 bases sitting between them. The CDR3 loop is CASGFKNTEAFF. In DNA form, the CDR3 reads TGTGCTAGTGGTTTCAAGAACACTGAAGCTTTCTTT.

The chain recombines TRBV9 with TRBJ1-2; possible D gene TRBD1, 6 bases. The V gene lost 2 bases and the J gene lost 7 bases, with 18 bases spanning the gap. The CDR3 has 15 residues. Germline values: CDR1 SGDLS, CDR2 YYNGEE. DNA for the CDR3: TGTGCCAGCAGCGTGGGGGGCTTTTTGGGCGCTGGCTACACCTTC. It translates to CASSVGGFLGAGYTF.

The J gene is TRBJ1-5, the V gene TRBV20-1; possible D gene TRBD1, 6 bases. Looked up from germline, CDR1 is DFQATT and CDR2 is SNEGSKA (reference sequence). The CDR3 loop spans 15 amino acids. Trimming shortened V by 8 bases and J by 0 bases, and 17 bases separated the two germline ends. CDR3 in amino acids: CSPAGDPYSNQPQHF. In DNA form, the CDR3 reads TGCAGTCCAGCAGGGGACCCTTATAGCAATCAGCCCCAGCATTTT.

V usage is TRBV3-1 and J usage is TRBJ2-7, with 12 bases that match TRBD2. V trimming: 4 bases; J trimming: 7 bases; junction bases outside the gene matches: 5. Germline lookup yields CDR1 LGHDT and CDR2 YNNKEL (reference sequence). This CDR3 has 14 amino acids. The CDR3 nucleotides read TGTGCCAGCAGCCCGACTAGCGGGAGCGGGGAGCAGTACTTC. It translates to CASSPTSGSGEQYF.

The V and J genes are TRBV11-2 and TRBJ1-2; TRBD1 is a possible D gene (5 bases). The length of the CDR3 is 17 residues. The V gene's germline CDR1 is SGHAT and CDR2 FQNNGV. Trimming stripped 1 base from V and 0 bases from J, with 15 bases between. The CDR3 DNA sequence: TGTGCCAGCAGCTTAGTGTCGAGACAGACCACTAACTATGGCTACACCTTC. Translating it yields CASSLVSRQTTNYGYTF.

The chain combines TRBV28 with TRBJ1-5; D is perhaps TRBD1 (5 bases). The V gene lost 2 bases and the J gene lost 6 bases, with 17 bases spanning the gap. The CDR3 loop spans 16 amino acids. Germline V gene lookup returns CDR1 MDHEN and CDR2 SYDVKM. The CDR3 spells CASSLDDFLRGQPQHF. The CDR3, as DNA: TGTGCCAGCAGTTTAGACGACTTCCTAAGGGGTCAGCCCCAGCATTTT. Combining the CDR3 with reference TRBV28 and TRBJ1-5 gives the whole variable domain DVKVTQSSRYLVKRTGEKVFLECVQDMDHENMFWYRQDPGLGLRLIYFSYDVKMKEKGDIPEGYSVSREKKERFSLILESASTNQTSMYLCASSLDDFLRGQPQHFGDGTRLSIL.

The chain links TRBV20-1 to TRBJ2-3; D remains unclear. V gave up 0 bases and J gave up 5 bases, with 9 bases separating them. Germline CDR1 reads DFQATT; CDR2 reads SNEGSKA (reference sequence). There are 13 residues in the CDR3. The CDR3 DNA reads TGCAGTGCTAGAGATCTCGGCTTAGATACGCAGTATTTT. It yields the protein CSARDLGLDTQYF.

This sequence joins TRBV9 and TRBJ1-2, with D perhaps matching TRBD1 (5 bases). CDR1 is SGDLS, CDR2 YYNGEE, per germline. The CDR3 runs 13 residues. The V end was cut by 0 bases, the J end by 6 bases, with 9 bases between. The CDR3 is CASSVGDLNGYTF. In DNA, the CDR3 is TGTGCCAGCAGCGTAGGGGACCTTAATGGCTACACCTTC. Together with reference TRBV9 and TRBJ1-2, the CDR3 gives the full variable domain: DSGVTQTPKHLITATGQRVTLRCSPRSGDLSVYWYQQSLDQGLQFLIQYYNGEERAKGNILERFSAQQFPDLHSELNLSSLELGDSALYFCASSVGDLNGYTFGSGTRLTVV.

This rearrangement joins TRBV28 to TRBJ2-1; 15 nucleotides agree with TRBD2. Germline-derived CDR1 and CDR2 are MDHEN and SYDVKM. CDR3 length equals 22 residues. V was pared by 5 bases and J by 2 bases, with 19 bases of the junction left unmatched. In DNA, the CDR3 is TGTGCCAGCAGTCCATTCCCGAGGACTAGCGGGAGGGCCCCTGACCCCTACAATGAGCAGTTCTTC. Its protein product is CASSPFPRTSGRAPDPYNEQFF.

V and J are TRBV27 and TRBJ2-7, with 14 bases aligning to TRBD2. The CDR3 consists of 18 residues. Per germline, CDR1 MNHEY and CDR2 SMNVEV (reference sequence). V lost 0 bases, J lost 6 bases, and 10 bases stayed unmatched. In DNA form, the CDR3 reads TGTGCCAGCAGTTTATCCCCATGGACTAGCGGGAGGACGGGCGAGCAGTACTTC. Translating it yields CASSLSPWTSGRTGEQYF.